A selection of T cell receptor beta chains follows, all from one sample in a study of glioma-infiltrating T cells. TCRdb re-analysed the multiplex PCR reads in MiXCR, keeping a single row per CDR3 protein. The data hold 150,000 or so distinct CDR3 sequences, with about two fifths observed a single time. The sequenced material came from glioma tissue, nonneoplastic brain tissue, or PBMCs (not recorded which). These receptors originate from a human donor with low-grade glioma or glioblastoma, undergoing nonglioma brain surgery, or in good health (not recorded which). The CDR3 runs from the conserved cysteine through the conserved F or W. Each record gives: V gene, clone size, J gene, D gene, CDR3 protein, CDR3 DNA. The D gene is left open where the match is weak. Not all rows give a size; the values are once, few, many and, for expanded clones, a class.

V: TRBV24-1
size: few
J: TRBJ1-2
D: NA
CDR3: CATSDSRSNYGYTF
DNA: TGTGCCACCAGTGATTCTCGGTCAAACTATGGCTACACCTTC

V: TRBV6-2/TRBV6-3
size: NA
J: TRBJ2-7
D: TRBD2
CDR3: CASSPRTSALYEQYF
DNA: TGTGCCAGCAGTCCCCGGACTAGCGCCCTATACGAGCAGTACTTC

V: TRBV28
size: NA
J: TRBJ2-1
D: TRBD2
CDR3: CASSLGLAGGWEQFF
DNA: TGTGCCAGCAGTCTTGGACTAGCGGGAGGATGGGAGCAGTTCTTC

V: TRBV27
size: many
J: TRBJ2-1
D: NA
CDR3: CASSFKLGSSSYNEQFF
DNA: TGTGCCAGCAGTTTTAAGTTAGGGTCGAGCTCCTACAATGAGCAGTTCTTC

V: TRBV6-1
size: NA
J: TRBJ1-2
D: TRBD1
CDR3: CASSFDRVAGYTF
DNA: TGTGCCAGCAGTTTCGACAGGGTCGCGGGCTACACCTTC

V: TRBV20-1
size: few
J: TRBJ2-7
D: TRBD1
CDR3: CSASDRAHEQYF
DNA: TGCAGTGCTTCGGACAGGGCCCACGAGCAGTACTTC

V: TRBV28
size: NA
J: TRBJ1-2
D: NA
CDR3: CASLQGHGYTF
DNA: TGTGCCAGCCTCCAGGGCCATGGCTACACCTTC

V: TRBV2
size: few
J: TRBJ2-5
D: TRBD1
CDR3: CASRGTGGETQYF
DNA: TGTGCCAGCAGGGGGACAGGGGGCGAGACCCAGTACTTC

V: TRBV6-2/TRBV6-3
size: NA
J: TRBJ2-7
D: NA
CDR3: CASRWGTSLIRGEQYF
DNA: TGTGCCAGCCGATGGGGGACATCCCTAATTCGCGGCGAGCAGTACTTC

V: TRBV6-6
size: NA
J: TRBJ2-3
D: TRBD2
CDR3: CASSYSYSGGARGDTQYF
DNA: TGTGCCAGCAGTTACTCATATAGCGGGGGGGCCCGGGGAGATACGCAGTATTTT

V: TRBV6-6
size: NA
J: TRBJ2-1
D: TRBD2
CDR3: CASSYSITSGRGDEQFF
DNA: TGTGCCAGCAGTTACTCCATAACTAGCGGGAGAGGGGATGAGCAGTTCTTC

V: TRBV6-1
size: NA
J: TRBJ1-1
D: TRBD1
CDR3: CASRPEGAWAEAFF
DNA: TGTGCCAGCAGGCCGGAGGGGGCTTGGGCTGAAGCTTTCTTT

V: TRBV7-9
size: NA
J: TRBJ2-1
D: TRBD2
CDR3: CASSPVGGGNEQFF
DNA: TGTGCCAGCAGCCCCGTTGGGGGGGGCAATGAGCAGTTCTTC

V: TRBV6-1
size: few
J: TRBJ2-5
D: NA
CDR3: CASSTLRGEETQYF
DNA: TGTGCCAGCAGCACCCTCAGGGGGGAGGAGACCCAGTACTTC

V: TRBV6-1
size: few
J: TRBJ1-1
D: NA
CDR3: CASSLTGMNTEAFF
DNA: TGTGCCAGCAGCCTGACAGGAATGAACACTGAAGCTTTCTTT

V: TRBV4-1
size: NA
J: TRBJ1-2
D: NA
CDR3: CASSQDLGVDGYTF
DNA: TGCGCCAGCAGCCAAGATTTGGGTGTTGATGGCTACACCTTC

V: TRBV6-1
size: many
J: TRBJ2-1
D: NA
CDR3: CASSPDSVKNEQFF
DNA: TGTGCCAGCAGTCCGGACAGTGTGAAGAATGAGCAGTTCTTC

V: TRBV12-3/TRBV12-4
size: NA
J: TRBJ1-5
D: NA
CDR3: CASSPARGVPQPKHF
DNA: TGTGCCAGCAGTCCAGCCCGGGGTGTGCCTCAGCCCAAGCATTTT

V: TRBV7-9
size: few
J: TRBJ1-4
D: NA
CDR3: CASSPRGSNEKLFF
DNA: TGTGCCAGCAGCCCCCGGGGCTCAAATGAAAAACTGTTTTTT

V: TRBV4-1
size: NA
J: TRBJ1-1
D: NA
CDR3: CASSQDPGTEAFF
DNA: TGCGCCAGCAGCCAAGATCCAGGGACTGAAGCTTTCTTT

V: TRBV6-8
size: once
J: TRBJ2-3
D: TRBD2
CDR3: CARSYRGTSLDTQYF
DNA: TGTGCCAGAAGTTACCGGGGGACTAGCCTAGATACGCAGTATTTT

V: TRBV6-2/TRBV6-3
size: medium-sized
J: TRBJ2-1
D: NA
CDR3: CASSYSGLASSYNEQFF
DNA: TGTGCCAGCAGTTACTCCGGGCTAGCGAGCTCCTACAATGAGCAGTTCTTC

V: TRBV15
size: NA
J: TRBJ1-1
D: NA
CDR3: CATSDGEGTEAFF
DNA: TGTGCCACCAGTGACGGGGAGGGAACTGAAGCTTTCTTT

V: TRBV6-1
size: few
J: TRBJ1-5
D: NA
CDR3: CASSAFQPQHF
DNA: TGTGCCAGCAGTGCTTTTCAGCCCCAGCATTTT

V: TRBV7-2
size: few
J: TRBJ1-1
D: NA
CDR3: CASSLRGRTEAFF
DNA: TGTGCCAGCAGCCTCCGGGGGAGGACTGAAGCTTTCTTT

V: TRBV20-1
size: few
J: TRBJ2-2
D: NA
CDR3: CSAQILTGELFF
DNA: TGCAGTGCCCAAATACTCACCGGGGAGCTGTTTTTT

V: TRBV6-1
size: few
J: TRBJ2-3
D: NA
CDR3: CASRQPQTGLSTDTQYF
DNA: TGTGCCAGCAGACAGCCCCAGACAGGCCTAAGCACAGATACGCAGTATTTT

V: TRBV10-3
size: NA
J: TRBJ2-1
D: NA
CDR3: CASSYTGNEQFF
DNA: TGTGCCAGCAGCTACACGGGGAATGAGCAGTTCTTC

V: TRBV10-3
size: NA
J: TRBJ2-7
D: NA
CDR3: CAISGYSYEQYF
DNA: TGTGCCATCAGTGGGTACAGCTACGAGCAGTACTTC

V: TRBV3-1
size: NA
J: TRBJ1-6
D: NA
CDR3: CAVRTLKGPYNSPLHF
DNA: TGTGCCGTACGGACCTTGAAAGGGCCCTATAATTCACCCCTCCACTTT

V: TRBV20-1
size: few
J: TRBJ2-3
D: TRBD2
CDR3: CSAIRDYPRTQYF
DNA: TGCAGTGCCATCCGGGACTACCCGAGAACGCAGTATTTT

V: TRBV7-8
size: few
J: TRBJ1-3
D: NA
CDR3: CASSMTAPSGNTIYF
DNA: TGTGCCAGCAGCATGACAGCTCCCTCTGGAAACACCATATATTTT

V: TRBV20-1
size: NA
J: TRBJ2-7
D: NA
CDR3: CSARPIRNSYKQYF
DNA: TGCAGTGCTAGACCAATCCGAAACTCCTACAAGCAGTACTTC

V: TRBV20-1
size: few
J: TRBJ1-2
D: TRBD1
CDR3: CSARTSGQGPGYTF
DNA: TGCAGTGCTAGAACATCGGGACAGGGGCCTGGCTACACCTTC

V: TRBV4-1
size: few
J: TRBJ1-1
D: TRBD1
CDR3: CASSQVPQGDTEAFF
DNA: TGCGCCAGCAGCCAAGTTCCCCAGGGGGACACTGAAGCTTTCTTT

V: TRBV19
size: NA
J: TRBJ2-5
D: NA
CDR3: CASSPGIAGRETQYF
DNA: TGTGCCAGTAGTCCCGGAATAGCAGGGCGGGAGACCCAGTACTTC

V: TRBV6-1
size: few
J: TRBJ2-3
D: TRBD2
CDR3: CAISGTSGTDTQYF
DNA: TGTGCCATCAGTGGGACTAGCGGCACAGATACGCAGTATTTT